This T cell receptor beta chain was documented in a study of CD8+ T cells in alopecia areata (dated 2018 in TCRdb). The study in broad terms: Treated patients were enrolled in an open-label pilot trial of oral tofacitinib, 5 to 10 mg twice daily, for moderate-to-severe alopecia areata. Amplification of TCRbeta CDR3 regions was done by immunoSEQ multiplex PCR using 35 Vbeta forward primers and 13 Jbeta reverse primers. Patients received tofacitinib for 6 to 18 months and were then followed off drug for 6 months to check for delayed response and recurrence. Biopsies were taken from tofacitinib-treated patients at baseline and at 4 and 24 weeks of treatment, and a later scalp biopsy was taken in several of the tofacitinib-treated patients. Scalp clonality was compared across normal scalp (n=4), patchy alopecia areata scalp (n=8), and alopecia totalis/universalis scalp (n=8). Human TCRbeta sequencing covered scalp tissue and sorted CD4+ and CD8+ peripheral blood T cells from patchy and totalis/universalis alopecia areata patients and healthy controls. The study used high-throughput TCRbeta sequencing to examine T cell clonal expansion in alopecia areata, in both the C3H/HeJ mouse model and human patients. RNA came from the PAXgene miRNA kit for fixed scalp, the miRNeasy kit for PBMCs, and the RNeasy kit for mouse skin. Study-level results and caveats: Shared TCR sequences between patients were less evident than in mice, which may be partly attributable to HLA diversity in the patient population. Lesional scalp, especially in alopecia totalis/universalis, showed higher clonality and more expanded CD8+ clones than normal scalp, suggesting antigenic drive. Unlike mouse skin, which is dominated by gammadelta T cells, normal human skin has resident alphabeta T cells that are also sequenced, and this complicates analysis of the scalp TCR repertoire.

A word on this clone: Its binding antigen is unknown. Per-nucleotide qualities are absent, and no much larger clonotype sits a single base away.

The label giving this sample's time point can be read as: baseline before oral tofacitinib. Peripheral blood and lesional scalp punch biopsies were obtained from patients with alopecia areata. PBMCs were isolated by density centrifugation and stained for CD3, CD4 and CD8, and CD4+ and CD8+ T cells were sorted on a FACSAria. To prepare the library, the immunoSEQ multiplex PCR assay was applied. RNA was extracted from all samples and reverse transcribed into cDNA, which served as template for TCR sequencing. First-strand cDNA was synthesized with SuperScript III using a 2:1 mix of oligo-dT and random hexamers. Amplification bias was assessed with a synthetic immune receptor repertoire, and residual bias was removed computationally. In the original analysis: Raw reads were preprocessed to remove errors, and CDR3 was defined according to IMGT conventions as the region from the conserved cysteine to phenylalanine. To get clonality, Shannon entropy was normalized by log2 of the number of productive unique TCRs and the result was subtracted from 1. Whether each scalp clone was CD4 or CD8 was inferred by checking scalp TCRbeta sequences against the CD4 and CD8 repertoires from sorted blood. Imported from immuneACCESS, the table was reduced by TCRdb to in-frame sequences with V and J called. These copies leave out some clones; in studies compared against another copy, an unresolved V gene accounts for under half, and the cause of the remainder is not known. V and J calls and clone size are given by that table; D and trimming were obtained from the DNA. The sample table shows 170,000 or so clones, and roughly 60% are seen once. The ten largest clones add up to roughly 1.7% of the sample.

This clonotype was sampled from a human donor with alopecia areata. Material: CD4+ T cells sorted from blood, obtained at week 0.

The bases read TGCGCCAGCAGCCAAGTTTTTCGCGGGGGGGCAACAGATACGCAGTATTTT. This is translated as CASSQVFRGGATDTQYF. Recombination connected TRBV4-3 to TRBJ2-3, with 9 central nucleotides matching TRBD2. Inclusive of the bounding cysteine and phenylalanine, the CDR3 is 17 residues long. Only the CDR3 DNA stays, 51 bases, in frame from base 1. At the junction V is shortened by 1 base and J by 3 bases; bases outside the gene matches: 8. From the germline V gene, CDR1 is LGHNA and CDR2 is YSLEER.